Below are 20 T cell receptor beta chains sequenced from a single sample in a study of blood T cell repertoires in COVID-19 (dated by TCRdb to 2020 to 2022). The protocol used for the library was the immunoSEQ multiplex PCR assay. This immuneACCESS table, as held by TCRdb, lists in-frame sequences with V and J called but not all clones. Of the missing ones, under half trace to an unresolved V gene in checked studies; the others have no known cause. The sample profile shows approximately 240,000 clones; approximately 81% of them were found once. The leading ten clones occupy under 3.5% of the sample. The specimen sequenced was peripheral blood. These TCRs come from a man aged 50 to 59 who had recovered from COVID-19.

The sample holds a few counts of this clone. The genes are TRBV9 and TRBJ2-1, with 9 bases identical to TRBD1. V was clipped by 4 bases and J by 6 bases; unmatched bases: 11. This CDR3 contains 16 residues. Germline V gives CDR1 SGDLS, CDR2 YYNGEE. CDR3 region: CASSQQGQGLRNEQFF. The CDR3 nucleotides read TGTGCCAGCAGCCAACAGGGACAGGGATTGCGCAATGAGCAGTTCTTC.

This chain uses TRBV4-1 with TRBJ1-2, with unresolved D. Germline-derived CDR1 and CDR2 are MGHRA and YSYEKL. The V end was cut by 5 bases, the J end by 6 bases, with 13 bases between. The CDR3 runs to 13 residues. CDR3 residues: CASSYLGGNGYTF. The CDR3 nucleotides are TGCGCCAGCAGCTACCTTGGTGGCAATGGCTACACCTTC.

J is TRBJ2-7 and V is TRBV6-6; 7 bases are shared with TRBD1. The CDR3 contains 14 residues. Looked up from germline, CDR1 is MNHNY and CDR2 is SVGAGI (reference sequence). J lost 0 bases, V lost 7 bases, and 6 bases had no gene match. The CDR3 here is CASKIGQDSYEQYF. The DNA for the CDR3 is TGTGCCAGCAAAATAGGACAGGACTCCTACGAGCAGTACTTC.

A few counts support this clone. V is TRBV5-1 and J is TRBJ1-5; D might be TRBD1 (5 bases). Per the germline V gene, CDR1 is SGHRS and CDR2 is YFSETQ. The ends were cut back, 3 bases at V and 1 base at J, with 8 bases in the middle. This CDR3 has 14 residues. The CDR3 protein is CASSSGQSNQPQHF. CDR3 nucleotides: TGCGCCAGCAGCTCCGGACAAAGCAATCAGCCCCAGCATTTT.

The chain has TRBV18 and TRBJ2-7; D not certain. CDR3 length equals 14 residues. Germline values: CDR1 KGHSH, CDR2 LQKENI. V lost 4 bases, J lost 0 bases, and 10 bases lay in between. The CDR3 DNA reads TGTGCCAGCTCACGGTACATTAACTCCTACGAGCAGTACTTC. Translated: CASSRYINSYEQYF.

The genes are TRBV6-1 and TRBJ2-5; D call uncertain. This CDR3 spans 14 amino acids. The germline gives CDR1 MNHNS, CDR2 SASEGT. Trimming cost V 1 base and J 7 bases, with 13 bases left between them. The CDR3 bases are TGTGCCAGCAGTGAAGTCGGCATACTATGGACCCAGTACTTC. This codes for CASSEVGILWTQYF.

J is TRBJ2-1 and V is TRBV21-1; the table names TRBD2, a call not compared with the DNA. TRBV21-1 is designated a pseudogene. The CDR3 contains 16 residues. In DNA, the CDR3 is TGTGCCAGCAGCAAAGTTGGGGGATTAGGAGGGAATGAGCAGTTCTTC. It yields the protein CASSKVGGLGGNEQFF.

V and J are TRBV21-1 and TRBJ2-7; the D call TRBD2 from the table was never checked on the DNA. TRBV21-1 is given as a pseudogene. CDR3 length: 17 amino acids. The CDR3 spells CASSEAPPRDYSYEQYF. CDR3 in DNA: TGTGCCAGCAGCGAAGCCCCCCCCAGGGACTACTCCTACGAGCAGTACTTC.

The J gene is TRBJ1-4, the V gene TRBV7-6, with D possibly matching TRBD1 (5 bases). CDR1 is SGHVS and CDR2 is FNYEAQ in the germline V gene. V was clipped by 4 bases and J by 3 bases, with 12 bases between them. The CDR3 runs to 15 residues. CDR3 DNA: TGTGCCAGCAGCTCTAATAGGGGATCTAATGAAAAACTGTTTTTT. Its protein is CASSSNRGSNEKLFF.

CDR3 in amino acids: CASSLGFSGGLYNEQFF. CDR3 nucleotides: TGTGCCAGCAGCTTGGGCTTTAGCGGGGGGCTTTACAATGAGCAGTTCTTC. The genes are TRBV5-6 and TRBJ2-1, with TRBD2 matching 10 bases. Germline CDR1 and CDR2: SGHDT and YYEEEE. The junction had 7 bases not matched to a gene; V was cut back by 0 bases and J by 4 bases. This CDR3 region has 17 residues.

The genes are TRBV29-1 and TRBJ1-2, with TRBD1 matching over 7 bases. The CDR3 contains 12 residues. V lost 5 bases and J lost 6; bases outside the gene matches: 6. Germline lookup yields CDR1 SQVTM and CDR2 ANQGSEA. The CDR3 sequence is CSVTGTANGYTF. Here the CDR3 DNA reads TGCAGCGTTACCGGGACAGCAAATGGCTACACCTTC.

CDR3 loop: CASSSKSSGSVGELFF. For the CDR3, the DNA is TGTGCCAGCAGCTCCAAATCTAGCGGGAGTGTCGGGGAGCTGTTTTTT. This chain uses TRBV7-2 with TRBJ2-2, with 10 positions matching TRBD2. The CDR3 is 16 residues long. Germline values: CDR1 SGHTA, CDR2 FQGNSA. Trimming at V came to 4 bases and at J to 7 bases, leaving 9 bases not matched to a gene.

The V and J genes are TRBV2 and TRBJ2-3; 12 nucleotides match TRBD2. The CDR3 length is 14 residues. V gave up 4 bases and J gave up 6 bases; unmatched junction bases: 2. Germline CDR1 and CDR2: SNHLY and FYNNEI. CDR3 in amino acids: CASSVGTSGDTQYF. CDR3 DNA sequence: TGTGCCAGCAGTGTAGGGACTAGCGGGGATACGCAGTATTTT.

This rearrangement joins TRBV28 to TRBJ1-3; 8 nucleotides match TRBD1. Germline CDR1 reads MDHEN; CDR2 reads SYDVKM. The CDR3 spans 17 residues. Trimming removed 1 base from V and 0 bases from J; junction bases left unmatched: 5. The CDR3 nucleotides read TGTGCCAGCAGTTTATTAGGGGACAGGTACTCTGGAAACACCATATATTTT. Its translation is CASSLLGDRYSGNTIYF.

This chain joins TRBV19 and TRBJ2-7; D not resolved. In germline, CDR1 is LNHDA, CDR2 SQIVND (reference sequence). V lost 1 base to trimming and J lost 0 bases, with 13 bases between them. This CDR3 spans 16 amino acids. In DNA form, the CDR3 reads TGTGCCAGTAGTATAGCAGGCCAGAGTCTCTCCTACGAGCAGTACTTC. This sequence encodes CASSIAGQSLSYEQYF.

V is TRBV29-1 and J is TRBJ2-7, with D possibly TRBD1 on 5 matching bases. The V and J ends lost 4 bases and 6 bases respectively, with 22 bases between them. Germline V gene lookup returns CDR1 SQVTM and CDR2 ANQGSEA. This CDR3 is built from 15 residues. CDR3 sequence reads: CSVGARSREICEQYF. The CDR3 bases are TGCAGCGTTGGGGCCCGAAGCAGGGAAATCTGCGAGCAGTACTTC.

This clone was picked up one time. J is TRBJ2-1 and V is TRBV29-1; unclear D gene. Trimming left V 7 bases short and J 4 bases short, with 8 bases between. Germline CDR1 is SQVTM and CDR2 is ANQGSEA. The CDR3 loop spans 11 amino acids. In DNA, the CDR3 is TGCAGCGCCCGAACTTACAATGAGCAGTTCTTC. Translated, it gives CSARTYNEQFF.

The chain links TRBV6-5 to TRBJ2-1; TRBD2 agrees at 7 bases. Trimming at V came to 2 bases and at J to 6 bases, leaving 7 bases not matched to a gene. The V gene's germline CDR1 is MNHEY and CDR2 SVGAGI. This CDR3 is built from 15 residues. DNA for the CDR3: TGTGCCAGCAGTTACGGCGGGAGCGGACTCAATGAGCAGTTCTTC. This sequence encodes CASSYGGSGLNEQFF.

V gene TRBV5-1 combines with J gene TRBJ2-1; TRBD2 matches 10 bases. With 3 bases clipped from V and 6 bases from J, the junction kept 9 bases outside the gene matches. The CDR3 totals 16 residues. The germline V gene encodes CDR1 SGHRS and CDR2 YFSETQ. Written as DNA, the CDR3 is TGCGCCAGCAGCTGGGTGGTAGCGGGGGGTATCAATGAGCAGTTCTTC. Amino acids: CASSWVVAGGINEQFF.

CDR3 amino acids: CASGGTGFGGELFF. CDR3 bases: TGTGCCAGCGGAGGGACAGGGTTTGGCGGGGAGCTGTTTTTT. This rearrangement joins TRBV2 to TRBJ2-2; 9 nucleotides agree with TRBD1. The CDR3 is 14 amino acids. Looked up from germline, CDR1 is SNHLY and CDR2 is FYNNEI. J lost 7 bases, V lost 8 bases, and 8 bases had no gene match.